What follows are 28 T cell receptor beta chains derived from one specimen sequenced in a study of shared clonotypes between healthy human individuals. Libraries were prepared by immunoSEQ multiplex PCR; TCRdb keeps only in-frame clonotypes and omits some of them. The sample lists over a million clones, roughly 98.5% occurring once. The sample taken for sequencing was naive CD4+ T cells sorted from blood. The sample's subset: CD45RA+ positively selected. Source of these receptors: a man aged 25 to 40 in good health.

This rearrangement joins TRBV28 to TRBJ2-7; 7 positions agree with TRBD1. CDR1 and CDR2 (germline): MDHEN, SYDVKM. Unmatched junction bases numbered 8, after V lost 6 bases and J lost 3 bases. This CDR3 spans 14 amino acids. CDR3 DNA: TGTGCCAGCAGCCCGGACAGGAGAAACTACGAGCAGTACTTC. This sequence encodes CASSPDRRNYEQYF.

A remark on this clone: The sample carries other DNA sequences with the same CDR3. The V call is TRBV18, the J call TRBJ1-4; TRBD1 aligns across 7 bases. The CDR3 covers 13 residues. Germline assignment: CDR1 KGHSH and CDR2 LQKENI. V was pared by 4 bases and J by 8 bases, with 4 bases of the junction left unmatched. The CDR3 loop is CASSQGAREKLFF. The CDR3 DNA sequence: TGTGCCAGCTCACAGGGGGCAAGGGAAAAACTGTTTTTT. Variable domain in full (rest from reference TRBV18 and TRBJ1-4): NAGVMQNPRHLVRRRGQEARLRCSPMKGHSHVYWYRQLPEEGLKFMVYLQKENIIDESGMPKERFSAEFPKEGPSILRIQQVVRGDSAAYFCASSQGAREKLFFGSGTQLSVL.

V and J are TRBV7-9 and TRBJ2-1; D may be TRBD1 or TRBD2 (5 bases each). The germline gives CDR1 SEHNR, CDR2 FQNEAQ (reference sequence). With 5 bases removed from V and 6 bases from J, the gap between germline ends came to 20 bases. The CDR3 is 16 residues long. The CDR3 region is CASSVSGGVLPNEQFF. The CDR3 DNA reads TGTGCCAGCAGCGTTAGTGGGGGAGTACTTCCCAATGAGCAGTTCTTC.

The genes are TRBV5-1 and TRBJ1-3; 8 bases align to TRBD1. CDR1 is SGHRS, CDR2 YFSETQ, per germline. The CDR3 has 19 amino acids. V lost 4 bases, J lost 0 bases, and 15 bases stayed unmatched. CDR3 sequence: CASSVGTGWMGSSGNTIYF. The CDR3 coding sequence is TGCGCCAGCAGCGTTGGGACAGGATGGATGGGAAGCTCTGGAAACACCATATATTTT.

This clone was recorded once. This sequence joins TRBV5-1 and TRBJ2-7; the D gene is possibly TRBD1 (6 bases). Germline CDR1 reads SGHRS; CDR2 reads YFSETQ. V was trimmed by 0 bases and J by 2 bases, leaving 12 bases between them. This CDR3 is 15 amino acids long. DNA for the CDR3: TGCGCCAGCAGCTTGGACGCCGGGACAACCTACGAGCAGTACTTC. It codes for CASSLDAGTTYEQYF.

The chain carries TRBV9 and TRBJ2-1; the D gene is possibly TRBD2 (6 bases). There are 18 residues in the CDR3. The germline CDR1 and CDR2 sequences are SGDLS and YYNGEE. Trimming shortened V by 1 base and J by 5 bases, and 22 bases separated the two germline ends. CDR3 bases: TGTGCCAGCAGCGTAAAGGCCTGGGCGGGGAGCTACGACAATGAGCAGTTCTTC. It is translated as CASSVKAWAGSYDNEQFF.

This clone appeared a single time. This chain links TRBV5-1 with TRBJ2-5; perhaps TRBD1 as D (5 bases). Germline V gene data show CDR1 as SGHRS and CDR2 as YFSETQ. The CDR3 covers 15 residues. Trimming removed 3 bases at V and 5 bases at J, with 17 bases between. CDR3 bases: TGCGCCAGCAGCTCCAGGGTTGGGGCTGGGGAGACCCAGTACTTC. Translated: CASSSRVGAGETQYF.

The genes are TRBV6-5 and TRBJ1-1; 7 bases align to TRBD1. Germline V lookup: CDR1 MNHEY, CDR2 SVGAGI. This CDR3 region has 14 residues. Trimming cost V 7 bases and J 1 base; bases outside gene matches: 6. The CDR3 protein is CASKRTGQNTEAFF. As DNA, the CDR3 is TGTGCCAGCAAAAGGACAGGACAGAACACTGAAGCTTTCTTT.

The CDR3 sequence is CASSFERRGLSGELFF. The CDR3 DNA is TGCGCCAGCAGCTTCGAACGTAGGGGCCTGTCCGGGGAGCTGTTTTTT. The chain has TRBV5-1 and TRBJ2-2, with D maybe TRBD1 (5 bases). The CDR3 is 16 amino acids. Germline values: CDR1 SGHRS, CDR2 YFSETQ. Trimming took 2 bases from V and 6 from J, leaving 17 bases between them.

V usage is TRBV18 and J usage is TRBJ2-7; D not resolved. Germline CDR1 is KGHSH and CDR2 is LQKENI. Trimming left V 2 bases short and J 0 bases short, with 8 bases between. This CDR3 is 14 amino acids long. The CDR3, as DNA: TGTGCCAGCTCACCAATAGCCACCTCCTACGAGCAGTACTTC. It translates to CASSPIATSYEQYF.

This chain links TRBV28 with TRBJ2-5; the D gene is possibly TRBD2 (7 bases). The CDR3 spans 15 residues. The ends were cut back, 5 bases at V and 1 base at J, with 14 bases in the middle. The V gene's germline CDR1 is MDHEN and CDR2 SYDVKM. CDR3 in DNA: TGTGCCAGCAGTCCCCGGCGGGGGCTCCAAGAGACCCAGTACTTC. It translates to CASSPRRGLQETQYF.

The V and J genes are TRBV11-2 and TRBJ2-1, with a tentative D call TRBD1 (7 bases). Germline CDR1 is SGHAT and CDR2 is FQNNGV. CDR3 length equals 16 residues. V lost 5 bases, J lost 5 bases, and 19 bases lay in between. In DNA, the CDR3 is TGTGCCAGCAGCGGGGGGCCGGGACAGTTAAACAATGAGCAGTTCTTC. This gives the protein CASSGGPGQLNNEQFF.

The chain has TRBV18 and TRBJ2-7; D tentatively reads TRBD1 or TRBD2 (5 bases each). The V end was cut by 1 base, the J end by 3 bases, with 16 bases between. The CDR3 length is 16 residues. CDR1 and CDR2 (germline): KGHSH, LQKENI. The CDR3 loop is CASSPLSGTGYYEQYF. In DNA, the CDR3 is TGTGCCAGCTCACCACTCTCCGGGACGGGATACTACGAGCAGTACTTC.

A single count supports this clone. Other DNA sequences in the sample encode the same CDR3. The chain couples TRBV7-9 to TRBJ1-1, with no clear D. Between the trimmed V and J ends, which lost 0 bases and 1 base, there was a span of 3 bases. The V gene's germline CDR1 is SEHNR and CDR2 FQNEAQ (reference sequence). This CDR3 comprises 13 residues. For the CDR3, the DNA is TGTGCCAGCAGCTTAGCAGGGAACACTGAAGCTTTCTTT. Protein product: CASSLAGNTEAFF.

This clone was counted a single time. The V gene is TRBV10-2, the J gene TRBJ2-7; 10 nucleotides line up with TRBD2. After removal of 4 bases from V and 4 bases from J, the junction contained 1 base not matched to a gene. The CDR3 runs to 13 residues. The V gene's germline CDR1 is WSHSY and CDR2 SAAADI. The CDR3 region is CASSATSGYEQYF. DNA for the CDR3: TGCGCCAGCAGTGCGACTAGCGGGTACGAGCAGTACTTC.

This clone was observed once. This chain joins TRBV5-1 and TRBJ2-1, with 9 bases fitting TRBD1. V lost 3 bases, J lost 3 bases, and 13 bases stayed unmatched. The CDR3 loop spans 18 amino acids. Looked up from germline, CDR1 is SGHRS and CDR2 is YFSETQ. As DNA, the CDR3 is TGCGCCAGCAGCTCCAAACCGACAGGGGGGGTGGACTACAATGAGCAGTTCTTC. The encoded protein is CASSSKPTGGVDYNEQFF.

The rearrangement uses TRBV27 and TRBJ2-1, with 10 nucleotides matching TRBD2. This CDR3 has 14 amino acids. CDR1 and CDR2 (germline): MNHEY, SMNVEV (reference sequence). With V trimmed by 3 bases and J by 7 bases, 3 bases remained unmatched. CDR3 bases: TGTGCCAGCAGTTTCACTAGCGGGGCAAATGAGCAGTTCTTC. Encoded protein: CASSFTSGANEQFF.

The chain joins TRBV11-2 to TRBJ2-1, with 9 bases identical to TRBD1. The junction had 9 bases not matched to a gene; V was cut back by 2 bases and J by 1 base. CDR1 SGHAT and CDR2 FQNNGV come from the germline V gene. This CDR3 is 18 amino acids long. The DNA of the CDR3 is TGTGCCAGCAGCTTATGGCTCCGGACAGGGGTTTCCTACAATGAGCAGTTCTTC. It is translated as CASSLWLRTGVSYNEQFF.

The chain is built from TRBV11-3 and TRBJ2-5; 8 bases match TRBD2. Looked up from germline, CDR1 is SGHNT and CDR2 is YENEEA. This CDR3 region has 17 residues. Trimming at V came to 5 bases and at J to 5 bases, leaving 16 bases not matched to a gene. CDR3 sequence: CASSLGLVPSPKETQYF. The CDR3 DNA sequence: TGTGCCAGCAGCCTGGGACTAGTGCCGTCCCCTAAGGAGACCCAGTACTTC.

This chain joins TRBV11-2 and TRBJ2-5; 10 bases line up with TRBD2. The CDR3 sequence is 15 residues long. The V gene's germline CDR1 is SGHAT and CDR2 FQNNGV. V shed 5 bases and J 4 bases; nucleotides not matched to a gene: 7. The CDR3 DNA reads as TGTGCCAGCAGCATAACGGGACTAGCGATAGAGACCCAGTACTTC. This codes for CASSITGLAIETQYF.

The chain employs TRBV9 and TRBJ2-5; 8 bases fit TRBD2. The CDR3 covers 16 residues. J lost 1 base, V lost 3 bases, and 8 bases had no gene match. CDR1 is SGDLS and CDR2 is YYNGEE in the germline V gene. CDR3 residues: CASSGTPSGSQETQYF. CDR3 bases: TGTGCCAGCAGCGGGACACCTAGCGGGTCCCAAGAGACCCAGTACTTC.

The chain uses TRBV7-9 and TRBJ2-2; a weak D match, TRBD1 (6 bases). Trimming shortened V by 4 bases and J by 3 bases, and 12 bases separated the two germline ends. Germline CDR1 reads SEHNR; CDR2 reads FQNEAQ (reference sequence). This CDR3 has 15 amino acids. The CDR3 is CASSSRGRDTGELFF. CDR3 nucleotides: TGTGCCAGCAGCTCCAGGGGAAGGGACACCGGGGAGCTGTTTTTT.

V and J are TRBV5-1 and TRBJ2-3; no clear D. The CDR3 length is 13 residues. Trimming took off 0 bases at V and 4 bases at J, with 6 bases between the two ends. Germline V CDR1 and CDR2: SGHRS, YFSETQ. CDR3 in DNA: TGCGCCAGCAGCTTGGGGAGAGCAGATACGCAGTATTTT. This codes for CASSLGRADTQYF.

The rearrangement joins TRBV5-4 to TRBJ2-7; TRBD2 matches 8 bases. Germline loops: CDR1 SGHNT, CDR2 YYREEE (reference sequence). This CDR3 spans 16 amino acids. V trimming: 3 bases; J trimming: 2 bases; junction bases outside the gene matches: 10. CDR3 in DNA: TGTGCCAGCAGCTGGGGAGGTCGGGAGGGCGCCTACGAGCAGTACTTC. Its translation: CASSWGGREGAYEQYF.

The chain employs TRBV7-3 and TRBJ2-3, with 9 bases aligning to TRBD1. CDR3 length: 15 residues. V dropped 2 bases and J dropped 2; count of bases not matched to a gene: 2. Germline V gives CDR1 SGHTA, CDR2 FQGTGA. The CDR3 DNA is TGTGCCAGCAGCTTAGGGGACAGGGACACAGATACGCAGTATTTT. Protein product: CASSLGDRDTDTQYF. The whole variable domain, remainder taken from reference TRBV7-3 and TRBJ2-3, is GAGVSQTPSNKVTEKGKYVELRCDPISGHTALYWYRQSLGQGPEFLIYFQGTGAADDSGLPNDRFFAVRPEGSVSTLKIQRTERGDSAVYLCASSLGDRDTDTQYFGPGTRLTVL.

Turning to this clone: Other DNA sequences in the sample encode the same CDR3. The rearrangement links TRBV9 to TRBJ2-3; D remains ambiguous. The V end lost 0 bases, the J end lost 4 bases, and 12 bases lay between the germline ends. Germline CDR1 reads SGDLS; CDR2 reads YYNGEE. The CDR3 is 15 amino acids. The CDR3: CASSVAAGRADTQYF. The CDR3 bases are TGTGCCAGCAGCGTAGCAGCCGGAAGGGCAGATACGCAGTATTTT.

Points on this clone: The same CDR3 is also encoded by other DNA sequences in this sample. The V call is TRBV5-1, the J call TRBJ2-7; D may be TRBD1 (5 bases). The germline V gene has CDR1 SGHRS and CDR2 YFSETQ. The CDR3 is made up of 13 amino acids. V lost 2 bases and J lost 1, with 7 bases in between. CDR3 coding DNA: TGCGCCAGCAGCTTAAGGGGATCCTACGAGCAGTACTTC. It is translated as CASSLRGSYEQYF. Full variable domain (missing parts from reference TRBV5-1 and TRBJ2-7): KAGVTQTPRYLIKTRGQQVTLSCSPISGHRSVSWYQQTPGQGLQFLFEYFSETQRNKGNFPGRFSGRQFSNSRSEMNVSTLELGDSALYLCASSLRGSYEQYFGPGTRLTVT.

The DNA for the CDR3 is TGTGCCAGCTCACCCGGGACGGGCGTAGCGCGGTGGGGGGATGAGCAGTTCTTC. Its protein product is CASSPGTGVARWGDEQFF. V is TRBV18 and J is TRBJ2-1, with D possibly matching TRBD2 (6 bases). The CDR3 sequence is 18 residues long. V lost 3 bases, J lost 8 bases, and 26 bases lay in between. CDR1 and CDR2 (germline): KGHSH, LQKENI.